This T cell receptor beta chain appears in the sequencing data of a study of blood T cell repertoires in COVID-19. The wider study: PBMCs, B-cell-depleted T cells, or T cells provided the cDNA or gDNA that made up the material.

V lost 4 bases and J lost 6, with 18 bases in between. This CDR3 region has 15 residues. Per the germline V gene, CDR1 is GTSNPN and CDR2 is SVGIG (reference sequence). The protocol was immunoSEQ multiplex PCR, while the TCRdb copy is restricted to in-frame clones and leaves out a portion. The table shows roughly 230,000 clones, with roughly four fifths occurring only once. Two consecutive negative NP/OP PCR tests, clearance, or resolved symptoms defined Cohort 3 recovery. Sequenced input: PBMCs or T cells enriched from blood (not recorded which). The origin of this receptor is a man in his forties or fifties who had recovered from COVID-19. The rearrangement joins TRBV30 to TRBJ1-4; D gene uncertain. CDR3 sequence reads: CAWKGPSGWDEKLFF. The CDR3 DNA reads TGTGCCTGGAAAGGTCCCAGCGGATGGGATGAAAAACTGTTTTTT.